These 19 T cell receptor beta chains were sequenced from one sample in a study of blood T cell repertoires in COVID-19. The protocol was immunoSEQ multiplex PCR, while the TCRdb copy is restricted to in-frame clones and leaves out a portion. This sample yields about 130,000 clones, of which around four fifths are seen a single time; around 11% belongs to the top ten. Sequenced input: peripheral blood. The source of these receptors is a man aged 60-69 years with acute or convalescent COVID-19.

This sequence joins TRBV7-2 and TRBJ1-4; 7 positions match TRBD1. CDR3 length equals 14 residues. CDR1 SGHTA and CDR2 FQGNSA come from the germline V gene. V was clipped by 2 bases and J by 6 bases; unmatched bases: 3. The CDR3 DNA reads as TGTGCCAGCAGCTTATTAGGGACAGATGAAAAACTGTTTTTT. Its translation: CASSLLGTDEKLFF.

The chain carries TRBV11-2 and TRBJ2-1; the match to TRBD1 covers 9 bases. The CDR3 runs 14 residues. J lost 9 bases, V lost 4 bases, and 7 bases had no gene match. The germline gives CDR1 SGHAT, CDR2 FQNNGV. The CDR3 DNA is TGTGCCAGCAGCTCCGGGACAGGGATGGTTGAGCAGTTCTTC. This gives the protein CASSSGTGMVEQFF.

A remark on this clone: A read error may account for a junction end that differs from germline. The genes are TRBV7-3 and TRBJ2-1, with 8 bases matching TRBD2. CDR3 length equals 14 residues. Germline values: CDR1 SGHTA, CDR2 FQGTGA. The CDR3 nucleotides read TGTGCCAGCAGCGTAACTAGCGGAGACAATGAGCAGTTCTTC. Residues: CASSVTSGDNEQFF.

The V call is TRBV30, the J call TRBJ2-7; TRBD1 aligns across 8 bases. The germline V gene has CDR1 GTSNPN and CDR2 SVGIG (reference sequence). The J segment lost 1 base and the V segment lost 5 bases, leaving 4 bases of the junction unmatched. The CDR3 spans 13 residues. The CDR3 DNA is TGTGCCTGGTCGAACAGGGGGTCCTACGAGCAGTACTTC. This sequence encodes CAWSNRGSYEQYF.

The CDR3 nucleotides read TGTGCCAGCAGTGAGCACGACAGGGCCGCTGAAGCTTTCTTT. Translation gives CASSEHDRAAEAFF. The chain combines TRBV6-1 with TRBJ1-1; 7 bases are shared with TRBD1. The CDR3 is 14 amino acids. Germline CDR1 reads MNHNS; CDR2 reads SASEGT. V trimming: 3 bases; J trimming: 6 bases; junction bases outside the gene matches: 7.

This clone was recorded once. DNA for the CDR3: TGTGCCAGCAGCTTCTTGAGTAGCGGGAGCTCCTACGAGCAGTACTTC. As protein: CASSFLSSGSSYEQYF. This chain connects TRBV11-2 to TRBJ2-7; 9 nucleotides agree with TRBD2. V gave up 3 bases and J gave up 0 bases; unmatched junction bases: 6. Per the germline V gene, CDR1 is SGHAT and CDR2 is FQNNGV. The CDR3 runs 16 residues. The whole variable domain, filled in from reference TRBV11-2 and TRBJ2-7, reads EAGVAQSPRYKIIEKRQSVAFWCNPISGHATLYWYQQILGQGPKLLIQFQNNGVVDDSQLPKDRFSAERLKGVDSTLKIQPAKLEDSAVYLCASSFLSSGSSYEQYFGPGTRLTVT.

V is TRBV5-1 and J is TRBJ2-7, with a weak D call TRBD2 (6 bases). Trimming took off 1 base at V and 5 bases at J, with 19 bases between the two ends. The length of the CDR3 is 16 residues. Germline CDR1 reads SGHRS; CDR2 reads YFSETQ. CDR3 protein: CASSLRGPGDPNEQYF. The CDR3 nucleotides read TGCGCCAGCAGCTTGAGGGGTCCGGGAGACCCCAACGAGCAGTACTTC.

The chain combines TRBV6-6 with TRBJ1-5; 8 bases are a match to TRBD1. The V gene end was trimmed by 0 bases and the J gene end by 6 bases; junction bases not matched to a gene: 4. Per germline, CDR1 MNHNY and CDR2 SVGAGI (reference sequence). The CDR3 is 15 amino acids. As DNA, the CDR3 is TGTGCCAGCAGTTACTCTCAGGGGGCGGGTCAGCCCCAGCATTTT. Protein: CASSYSQGAGQPQHF.

The chain uses TRBV6-5 and TRBJ2-2; D call uncertain. V was cut by 2 bases and J by 0 bases, with 10 bases left in between. Germline-derived CDR1 and CDR2 are MNHEY and SVGAGI. This CDR3 is built from 16 residues. The CDR3 region is CASSYPGGANTGELFF. Written as DNA, the CDR3 is TGTGCCAGCAGTTACCCCGGTGGAGCGAACACCGGGGAGCTGTTTTTT.

The J gene is TRBJ1-5, the V gene TRBV5-5, with TRBD1 identical over 8 bases. Germline CDR1 reads SGHKS; CDR2 reads YYEKEE (reference sequence). CDR3 length: 16 residues. Unmatched junction bases numbered 9, after V lost 1 base and J lost 6 bases. Here the CDR3 DNA reads TGTGCCAGCAGCTTGTGGTCAGGGGGCGTGGGTCAGCCCCAGCATTTT. Translated: CASSLWSGGVGQPQHF.

The rearrangement uses TRBV11-2 and TRBJ1-1; D is perhaps TRBD1 (6 bases). Germline assignment: CDR1 SGHAT and CDR2 FQNNGV. This CDR3 comprises 13 residues. V gave up 3 bases and J gave up 5 bases, with 10 bases separating them. The CDR3, as DNA: TGTGCCAGCAGCTTCCAGGGGAAGACTGAAGCTTTCTTT. Translation: CASSFQGKTEAFF.

Only one count was recorded for this clone. V gene TRBV5-1 combines with J gene TRBJ1-1, with 8 bases that match TRBD1. V shed 3 bases and J 3 bases; nucleotides not matched to a gene: 4. The germline V gene encodes CDR1 SGHRS and CDR2 YFSETQ. This CDR3 spans 14 amino acids. The CDR3 reads CASSYGQGYTEAFF. The CDR3 DNA is TGCGCCAGCAGCTACGGACAGGGTTACACTGAAGCTTTCTTT.

The CDR3 nucleotides are TGCGCCAGCAGCCAACTATTCCTGGGGACAGAAAACGACTATGGCTACACCTTC. Amino acids: CASSQLFLGTENDYGYTF. The chain links TRBV4-1 to TRBJ1-2; the match to TRBD1 covers 7 bases. CDR1 is MGHRA, CDR2 YSYEKL, per germline. CDR3 length: 18 residues. V lost 2 bases, J lost 3 bases, and 15 bases stayed unmatched.

This clone was recorded only once. The V gene is TRBV10-3, the J gene TRBJ1-5, with 7 bases fitting TRBD1. The CDR3 is 14 residues long. The J segment lost 0 bases and the V segment lost 5 bases, leaving 1 base of the junction unmatched. The germline V gene encodes CDR1 ENHRY and CDR2 SYGVKD. The CDR3 loop is CAISQGDSNQPQHF. The CDR3 coding sequence is TGTGCCATCAGTCAGGGGGATAGCAATCAGCCCCAGCATTTT.

The chain combines TRBV29-1 with TRBJ2-1, with TRBD2 matching over 10 bases. The CDR3 totals 14 residues. CDR1 is SQVTM, CDR2 ANQGSEA, per germline. J gave up 13 bases and V 4 bases, and 13 bases lay outside the gene matches. The CDR3 DNA follows: TGCAGCGTTGGGATTAGCGGGAGGCTGGTGGCCCAGTTCTTC. This sequence encodes CSVGISGRLVAQFF.

The rearrangement links TRBV28 to TRBJ1-4; possible D gene TRBD1, 6 bases. V was pared by 2 bases and J by 7 bases, with 14 bases between. The CDR3 is 15 residues long. The V gene's germline CDR1 is MDHEN and CDR2 SYDVKM. The CDR3 DNA sequence: TGTGCCAGCAGTTTAAGTAGCCAGGGGATTGAAAAACTGTTTTTT. This sequence encodes CASSLSSQGIEKLFF.

In DNA, the CDR3 is TGTGCCAGCAGCTTAGACTCGAACACTGAAGCTTTCTTT. Protein: CASSLDSNTEAFF. The V call is TRBV7-3, the J call TRBJ1-1; D is ambiguous. Germline values: CDR1 SGHTA, CDR2 FQGTGA. The V and J ends lost 2 bases and 1 base respectively, with 5 bases between them. CDR3 length: 13 amino acids.

CDR3 coding DNA: TGTGCCAGCAGCATCACTGGACTAGCGGGAGGAGGAGAGCAGTTCTTC. This sequence encodes CASSITGLAGGGEQFF. The J gene is TRBJ2-1, the V gene TRBV9, with 14 positions matching TRBD2. Germline V gives CDR1 SGDLS, CDR2 YYNGEE. J gave up 10 bases and V 4 bases, and 10 bases lay outside the gene matches. This CDR3 has 16 amino acids.

The chain joins TRBV9 to TRBJ2-2; 9 bases align to TRBD2. The V gene's germline CDR1 is SGDLS and CDR2 YYNGEE. This CDR3 has 16 residues. The V segment lost 4 bases and the J segment 0 bases; nucleotides outside the gene matches: 4. The DNA of the CDR3 is TGTGCCAGCAGCCTCCGACTAGCGGCGAACACCGGGGAGCTGTTTTTT. It yields the protein CASSLRLAANTGELFF. The full variable domain, in which reference TRBV9 and TRBJ2-2 provide the parts outside the CDR3, is DSGVTQTPKHLITATGQRVTLRCSPRSGDLSVYWYQQSLDQGLQFLIQYYNGEERAKGNILERFSAQQFPDLHSELNLSSLELGDSALYFCASSLRLAANTGELFFGEGSRLTVL.